The entry below describes one T cell receptor beta chain. What it binds is unknown. Sorted cells reached over 95% purity in every population. Sequenced material consisted of expressed TCRB transcripts (all of the isolated RNA was reverse transcribed). Method: immunoSEQ multiplex PCR; TCRdb's copy keeps in-frame clones and lacks some. The table lists about 370,000 clones, about 14% of them singletons. This sample was taken from a study of beta chain features in type 1 diabetes. Whole-study results and caveats: Resolution of whether HLA type affects TCRB rearrangement was not achieved here.

CDR3 length equals 14 residues. CDR1 and CDR2 from the germline V gene are SEHNR and FQNEAQ (reference sequence). V lost 6 bases to trimming and J lost 5 bases; unmatched junction nucleotides: 7. This TCR came from a woman between 18 and 29 years old in good health. The sequencing input was naive CD4+ T cells from blood. The chain uses TRBV7-9 and TRBJ2-1; 7 bases agree with TRBD2. CDR3 residues: CASSLLAGDNEQFF. The CDR3 DNA reads as TGTGCCAGCAGTCTATTGGCGGGGGACAATGAGCAGTTCTTC.